The 20 T cell receptor beta chains listed next were all sequenced from one sample in a study of T cell repertoires in cytomegalovirus infection. These receptors' targets are unknown. One entry per CDR3 protein results from TCRdb running MiXCR on the reads. The sample consists of tens of thousands of distinct CDR3 sequences, roughly 20% of them appearing once. This specimen was CD8+ T cells from cultured PBMCs, taken from culture after CMV antigen stimulation. All receptors derive from a human donor in good health (CMV status not recorded). Some clones in this sample may be carry-over from other donors' samples.

The sample holds a few counts of this clonotype. The chain recombines TRBV7-3 with TRBJ1-1, with 9 bases fitting TRBD1. The CDR3 has 14 residues. Trimming cost V 0 bases and J 11 bases; bases outside gene matches: 7. Germline V gene data show CDR1 as SGHTA and CDR2 as FQGTGA. The CDR3 is CASSLTGQGRPAFF. The CDR3 DNA sequence: TGTGCCAGCAGCTTAACAGGACAGGGGCGTCCGGCTTTCTTT.

The J gene is TRBJ2-1, the V gene TRBV7-9; 13 nucleotides align to TRBD2. Germline CDR1 and CDR2: SEHNR and FQNEAQ (reference sequence). The CDR3 totals 17 residues. The junction had 10 bases not matched to a gene; V was cut back by 5 bases and J by 6 bases. The CDR3 sequence: CASSARTSGSRFNEQFF. Written as DNA, the CDR3 is TGTGCCAGCAGCGCACGGACTAGCGGGAGTAGGTTCAATGAGCAGTTCTTC.

J is TRBJ2-2 and V is TRBV11-2; 10 positions agree with TRBD2. The CDR3 sequence is 19 residues long. Trimming at V came to 3 bases and at J to 1 base, leaving 11 bases not matched to a gene. Germline assignment: CDR1 SGHAT and CDR2 FQNNGV. The CDR3 region is CASSLTARAGGRNTGELFF. Here the CDR3 DNA reads TGTGCCAGCAGCTTGACGGCCCGAGCGGGGGGGCGGAACACCGGGGAGCTGTTTTTT.

This clonotype was picked up many times. The chain recombines TRBV6-2 or TRBV6-3 with TRBJ2-2, with a tentative D call TRBD2 (5 bases). The CDR3 is 16 residues long. Germline V CDR1 and CDR2: MNHEY, SVGEGT. Deletions cut 0 bases from V and 6 bases from J, with 14 bases between. DNA for the CDR3: TGTGCCAGCAGTTACTCGAAAATCGGAGGATCCGGGGAGCTGTTTTTT. Amino acids: CASSYSKIGGSGELFF.

This clonotype turned up a few times. This chain links TRBV7-4 with TRBJ1-1; D is unclear. The V and J ends lost 7 bases and 1 base respectively, with 13 bases between them. CDR3 length equals 14 residues. Per the germline V gene, CDR1 is SGHVT and CDR2 is SQSDAQ. This CDR3 reads CASTPGSRNTEAFF. The CDR3 nucleotides are TGTGCCAGCACCCCGGGGAGCCGGAACACTGAAGCTTTCTTT.

The rearrangement links TRBV6-2 or TRBV6-3 to TRBJ2-1, with TRBD2 as a possible D gene (5 bases). This CDR3 is built from 14 residues. The V end was cut by 2 bases, the J end by 7 bases, with 12 bases between. Germline V gene lookup returns CDR1 MNHEY and CDR2 SVGEGT. CDR3 amino acids: CASSYGGGRNEQFF. Here the CDR3 DNA reads TGTGCCAGCAGTTACGGAGGCGGAAGGAATGAGCAGTTCTTC.

The rearrangement joins TRBV7-9 to TRBJ1-6, with D unclear. Per germline, CDR1 SEHNR and CDR2 FQNEAQ (reference sequence). The CDR3 has 14 amino acids. Trimming took 1 base from V and 9 from J, leaving 10 bases between them. CDR3 protein: CASSLEGRASPLHF. The CDR3 bases are TGTGCCAGCAGCTTAGAGGGTCGGGCTTCACCCCTCCACTTT.

This clonotype was found a few times. V gene TRBV7-2 combines with J gene TRBJ2-2, with D possibly being TRBD2 (6 bases). The CDR3 contains 17 residues. Germline CDR1 reads SGHTA; CDR2 reads FQGNSA. The V end was cut by 5 bases, the J end by 0 bases, with 16 bases between. CDR3: CASSLTAQRANTGELFF. The CDR3 DNA sequence: TGTGCCAGCAGCCTAACCGCCCAGCGGGCGAACACCGGGGAGCTGTTTTTT.

The rearrangement joins TRBV5-5 to TRBJ1-1; no firm D call. The length of the CDR3 is 13 residues. Between the trimmed V and J ends, which lost 1 base and 3 bases, there was a span of 7 bases. CDR1 is SGHKS, CDR2 YYEKEE, per germline (reference sequence). In nucleotides, the CDR3 is TGTGCCAGCAGCTTGTTCTGGGACACTGAAGCTTTCTTT. This encodes CASSLFWDTEAFF.

This clonotype ranks as medium-sized (0.01 to 0.1%). V usage is TRBV28 and J usage is TRBJ2-5; 7 bases align to TRBD2. The CDR3 runs 15 residues. Per the germline V gene, CDR1 is MDHEN and CDR2 is SYDVKM. With 3 bases clipped from V and 5 bases from J, the junction kept 9 bases outside the gene matches. The CDR3 bases are TGTGCCAGCAGTTTTCGTCGGCGGGAGAAGGAGACCCAGTACTTC. This encodes CASSFRRREKETQYF.

The chain couples TRBV5-6 to TRBJ2-7; weak D call: TRBD2 (5 bases). Trimming stripped 1 base from V and 0 bases from J, with 23 bases between. CDR3 length equals 19 residues. CDR1 and CDR2 (germline): SGHDT, YYEEEE. The CDR3 here is CASSLLSRASKPTSYEQYF. The CDR3 nucleotides are TGTGCCAGCAGCTTGTTGAGCCGAGCTAGCAAACCGACCTCCTACGAGCAGTACTTC.

This clonotype turned up a few times. The J gene is TRBJ2-3, the V gene TRBV6-8, with TRBD1 matching over 7 bases. CDR1 is MNHGY and CDR2 is SAAAGT in the germline V gene. Trimming took 2 bases from V and 5 from J; bases not matched to a gene: 7. The CDR3 sequence is 15 residues long. The CDR3 nucleotides read TGTGCCAGCAGTTACCTAACAGGGGTGGGAGATACGCAGTATTTT. Its protein is CASSYLTGVGDTQYF.

This clonotype was counted only a few times. The chain combines TRBV10-3 with TRBJ2-3, with D possibly TRBD1 on 5 matching bases. The germline V and J ends were trimmed by 0 bases and 0 bases, with 19 bases remaining between them. The germline V gene encodes CDR1 ENHRY and CDR2 SYGVKD. This CDR3 is built from 19 residues. In nucleotides, the CDR3 is TGTGCCATCAGTGAGTCCCCCTCCGTGGGGCCCCTTAGCACAGATACGCAGTATTTT. Amino acid sequence: CAISESPSVGPLSTDTQYF.

The chain combines TRBV18 with TRBJ1-2; D is uncertain. The CDR3 has 15 residues. Germline loops: CDR1 KGHSH, CDR2 LQKENI. Trimming took 4 bases from V and 0 from J, leaving 12 bases between them. The CDR3 DNA reads as TGTGCCAGCTCACTGTCGGATGGTGCTAACTATGGCTACACCTTC. Translated: CASSLSDGANYGYTF. Based on the CDR3 plus reference TRBV18 and TRBJ1-2, the full variable domain is NAGVMQNPRHLVRRRGQEARLRCSPMKGHSHVYWYRQLPEEGLKFMVYLQKENIIDESGMPKERFSAEFPKEGPSILRIQQVVRGDSAAYFCASSLSDGANYGYTFGSGTRLTVV.

The chain uses TRBV7-8 and TRBJ2-1; 10 bases align to TRBD2. Trimming at V came to 1 base and at J to 8 bases, leaving 2 bases not matched to a gene. The germline gives CDR1 SGHVS, CDR2 FQNEAQ. The CDR3 loop spans 14 amino acids. CDR3 sequence: CASSLELAGDEQFF. The CDR3 DNA reads as TGTGCCAGCAGCTTAGAGCTAGCGGGAGATGAGCAGTTCTTC.

This clonotype was seen a handful of times. V is TRBV9 and J is TRBJ1-4; 9 bases are a match to TRBD1. The CDR3 loop spans 17 amino acids. Unmatched junction bases numbered 15, after V lost 0 bases and J lost 12 bases. The germline V gene encodes CDR1 SGDLS and CDR2 YYNGEE. The CDR3 DNA follows: TGTGCCAGCAGCGTAGGGTCCGGGACAGGGTTGTTCTCGGAACTGTTTTTT. It codes for CASSVGSGTGLFSELFF.

This clonotype was counted a few times. The rearrangement uses TRBV11-3 and TRBJ2-7; TRBD2 aligns across 12 bases. Germline CDR1 reads SGHNT; CDR2 reads YENEEA. The CDR3 is 16 residues long. J was trimmed by 6 bases and V by 5 bases; bases with no gene match: 11. The CDR3 loop is CASSPWTSGTGLEQYF. CDR3 sequence (DNA): TGTGCCAGCAGCCCCTGGACTAGCGGGACTGGTCTCGAGCAGTACTTC.

The table lists this clonotype with a few counts. The V gene is TRBV7-8, the J gene TRBJ2-1, with TRBD1 identical over 10 bases. The germline V gene encodes CDR1 SGHVS and CDR2 FQNEAQ. This CDR3 has 13 residues. With 5 bases clipped from V and 8 bases from J, the junction kept 3 bases outside the gene matches. The CDR3: CASSLGTGDEQFF. CDR3 sequence (DNA): TGTGCCAGCAGCCTCGGGACAGGGGATGAGCAGTTCTTC.

The chain joins TRBV7-2 to TRBJ2-3; 13 bases match TRBD2. J gave up 0 bases and V 2 bases, and 5 bases lay outside the gene matches. This CDR3 spans 18 amino acids. Per the germline V gene, CDR1 is SGHTA and CDR2 is FQGNSA. The CDR3 spells CASSLLGTSGVSTDTQYF. The DNA for the CDR3 is TGTGCCAGCAGCTTATTAGGGACTAGCGGGGTTAGCACAGATACGCAGTATTTT.

Only a few counts were recorded for this clonotype. The chain combines TRBV7-2 with TRBJ1-5; 8 bases match TRBD1. The CDR3 loop spans 15 amino acids. Germline lookup yields CDR1 SGHTA and CDR2 FQGNSA. With V trimmed by 1 base and J by 6 bases, 5 bases remained unmatched. CDR3 nucleotides: TGTGCCAGCAGCTTAGTCCAGGGGGCGTTTCAGCCCCAGCATTTT. Translating gives CASSLVQGAFQPQHF.